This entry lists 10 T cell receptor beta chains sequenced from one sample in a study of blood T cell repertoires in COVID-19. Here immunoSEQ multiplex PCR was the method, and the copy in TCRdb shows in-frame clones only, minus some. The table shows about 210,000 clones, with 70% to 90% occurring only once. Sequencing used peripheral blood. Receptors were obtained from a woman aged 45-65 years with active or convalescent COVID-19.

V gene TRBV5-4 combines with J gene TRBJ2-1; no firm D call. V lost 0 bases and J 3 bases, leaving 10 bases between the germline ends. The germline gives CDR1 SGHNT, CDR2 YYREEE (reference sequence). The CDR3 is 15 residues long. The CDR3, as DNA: TGTGCCAGCAGCTTGGCCGGCGGATTCTACAATGAGCAGTTCTTC. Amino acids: CASSLAGGFYNEQFF. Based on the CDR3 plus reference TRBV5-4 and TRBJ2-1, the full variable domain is ETGVTQSPTHLIKTRGQQVTLRCSSQSGHNTVSWYQQALGQGPQFIFQYYREEENGRGNFPPRFSGLQFPNYSSELNVNALELDDSALYLCASSLAGGFYNEQFFGPGTRLTVL.

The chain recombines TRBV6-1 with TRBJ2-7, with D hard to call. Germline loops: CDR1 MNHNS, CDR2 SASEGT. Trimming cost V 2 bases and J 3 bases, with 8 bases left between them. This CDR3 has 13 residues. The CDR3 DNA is TGTGCCAGCAGTGAACGCCGGTTCTACGAGCAGTACTTC. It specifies CASSERRFYEQYF.

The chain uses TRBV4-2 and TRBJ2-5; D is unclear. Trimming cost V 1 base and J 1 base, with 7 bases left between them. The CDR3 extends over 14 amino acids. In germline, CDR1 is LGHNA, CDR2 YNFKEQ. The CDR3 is CASSQGGSQETQYF. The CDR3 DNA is TGTGCCAGCAGCCAAGGAGGAAGCCAAGAGACCCAGTACTTC.

In nucleotides, the CDR3 is TGTGCCAGCTCACCGGGACAGGCTGGGGCCAACGTCCTGACTTTC. Its translation: CASSPGQAGANVLTF. V gene TRBV18 combines with J gene TRBJ2-6, with TRBD1 matching over 8 bases. Germline values: CDR1 KGHSH, CDR2 LQKENI. This CDR3 is 15 amino acids long. J lost 2 bases, V lost 3 bases, and 0 bases had no gene match.

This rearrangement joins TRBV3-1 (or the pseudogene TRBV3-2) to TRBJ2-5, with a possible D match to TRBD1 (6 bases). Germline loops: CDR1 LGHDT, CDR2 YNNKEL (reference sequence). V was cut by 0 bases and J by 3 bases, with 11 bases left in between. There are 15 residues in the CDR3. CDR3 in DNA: TGTGCCAGCAGCCAAGATCTACAGGGTGAAGAGACCCAGTACTTC. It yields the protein CASSQDLQGEETQYF.

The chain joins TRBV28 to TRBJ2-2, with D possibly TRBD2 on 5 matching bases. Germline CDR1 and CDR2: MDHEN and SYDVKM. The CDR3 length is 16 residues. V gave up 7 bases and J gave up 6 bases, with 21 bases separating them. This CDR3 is CASKARGYSRPGELFF. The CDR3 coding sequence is TGTGCCAGCAAAGCCCGGGGTTATAGTCGGCCCGGGGAGCTGTTTTTT.

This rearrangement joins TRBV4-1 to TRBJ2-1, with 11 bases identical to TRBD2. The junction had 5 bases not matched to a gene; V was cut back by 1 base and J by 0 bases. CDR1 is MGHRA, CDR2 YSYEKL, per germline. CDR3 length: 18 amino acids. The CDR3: CASSQVRGLAVSYNEQFF. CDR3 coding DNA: TGCGCCAGCAGCCAAGTCAGGGGACTAGCGGTCTCCTACAATGAGCAGTTCTTC.

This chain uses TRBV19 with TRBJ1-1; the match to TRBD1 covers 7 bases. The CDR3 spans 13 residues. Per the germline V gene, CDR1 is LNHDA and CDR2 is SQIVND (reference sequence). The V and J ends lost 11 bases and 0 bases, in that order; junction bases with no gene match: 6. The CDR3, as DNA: TGTGCCTCGAACAGGGGATTGAACACTGAAGCTTTCTTT. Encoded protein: CASNRGLNTEAFF.

The CDR3 nucleotides read TGCGCCAGCAGCCAAGAGGGGGGGGGATTTGACGAGCAGTACGTC. This codes for CASSQEGGGFDEQYV. This rearrangement joins TRBV4-1 to TRBJ2-7, with 7 nucleotides matching TRBD2. The V gene end was trimmed by 0 bases and the J gene end by 5 bases; junction bases not matched to a gene: 7. CDR3 length equals 15 residues. CDR1 MGHRA and CDR2 YSYEKL come from the germline V gene.

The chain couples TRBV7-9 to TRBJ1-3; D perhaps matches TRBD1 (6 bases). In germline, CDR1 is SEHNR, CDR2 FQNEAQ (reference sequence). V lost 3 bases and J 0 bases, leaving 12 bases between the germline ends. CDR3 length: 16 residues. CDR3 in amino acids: CASSFYVGGSGNTIYF. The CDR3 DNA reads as TGTGCCAGCAGCTTCTACGTAGGGGGCTCTGGAAACACCATATATTTT.